This T cell receptor (beta chain) was identified during a study of T cells in localized non-small cell lung cancer. Study-level points and caveats: Only one tumor region went through sequencing, so heterogeneity may still be there. Exceeding tumor, uninvolved adjacent lung had the highest T cell clonality. Elevated blood T cell density was associated with longer overall survival.

For this clone: Its antigen remains unidentified.

Assay: immunoSEQ multiplex PCR; the TCRdb copy retains only in-frame clones and omits some. The sample consists of roughly 34,000 clones, around 86% of them appearing once. With 5 bases removed from V and 5 bases from J, the gap between germline ends came to 12 bases. CDR3 length equals 13 residues. Germline assignment: CDR1 LNHNV and CDR2 YYDKDF (reference sequence). Specimen: peripheral blood, collected before any cancer treatment. The V call is TRBV15, the J call TRBJ2-5; D may be TRBD2 (7 bases). The receptor was isolated from a male donor at least 60 years old with stage III lung adenocarcinoma. CDR3 residues: CATSWGGLETQYF. The CDR3 DNA reads TGTGCCACCAGCTGGGGGGGCCTGGAGACCCAGTACTTC.